The clone carrying this TCR beta chain was observed many times. Its antigen is unknown. The record originates from a study of T cell repertoires in cytomegalovirus infection. Study overall: It was the public TCR beta signatures that indicated both CMV infection and matching HLA type.

Germline lookup yields CDR1 SGHVS and CDR2 FQNEAQ. Between the trimmed V and J ends, which lost 5 bases and 6 bases, there was a span of 19 bases. The CDR3 sequence is 15 residues long. Each CDR3 protein is one row after TCRdb ran MiXCR on the reads. The sample lists roughly 640,000 distinct CDR3 sequences; roughly a quarter were seen once. Findings of the study overall: CMV carriers having the relevant HLA were flagged by cumulative public TCR beta family frequency. In two of eight donors, the top clonotype was HLA-C-restricted CMV-specific.

This sequence was found in a human donor in good health (CMV status not recorded). Some clones in this sample may be carry-over from other donors' samples. Sample: CD8+ T cells from PBMCs. This rearrangement joins TRBV7-8 to TRBJ1-1, with a weak D call TRBD1 (5 bases). The CDR3 here is CASSPHRGEGAEAFF. In DNA form, the CDR3 reads TGTGCCAGCAGCCCCCACCGGGGGGAGGGTGCTGAAGCTTTCTTT.